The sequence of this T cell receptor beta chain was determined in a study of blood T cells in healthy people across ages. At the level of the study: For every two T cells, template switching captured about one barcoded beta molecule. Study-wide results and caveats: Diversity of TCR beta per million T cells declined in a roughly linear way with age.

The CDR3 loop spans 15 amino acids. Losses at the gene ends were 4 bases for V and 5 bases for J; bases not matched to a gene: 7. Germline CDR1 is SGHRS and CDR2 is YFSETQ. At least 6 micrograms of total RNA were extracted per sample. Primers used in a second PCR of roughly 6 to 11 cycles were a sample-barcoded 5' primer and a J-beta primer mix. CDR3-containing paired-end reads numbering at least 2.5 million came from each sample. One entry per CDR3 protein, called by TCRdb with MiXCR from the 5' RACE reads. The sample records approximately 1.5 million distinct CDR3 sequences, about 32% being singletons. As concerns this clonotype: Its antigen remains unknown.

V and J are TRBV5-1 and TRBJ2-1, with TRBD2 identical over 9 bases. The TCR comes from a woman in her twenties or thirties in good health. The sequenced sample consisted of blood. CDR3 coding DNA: TGCGCCAGCAGCAACGGACTAGCGACTGACAATGAGCAGTTCTTC. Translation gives CASSNGLATDNEQFF.